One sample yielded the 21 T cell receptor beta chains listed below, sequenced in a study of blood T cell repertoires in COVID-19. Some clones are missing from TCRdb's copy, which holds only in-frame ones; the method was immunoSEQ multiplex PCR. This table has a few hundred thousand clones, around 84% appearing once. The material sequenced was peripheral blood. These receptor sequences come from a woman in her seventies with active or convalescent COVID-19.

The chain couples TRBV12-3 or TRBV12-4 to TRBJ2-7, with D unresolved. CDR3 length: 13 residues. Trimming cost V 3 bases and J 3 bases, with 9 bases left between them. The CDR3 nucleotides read TGTGCCAGCAGTTTTGGGCAGATCTACGAGCAGTACTTC. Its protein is CASSFGQIYEQYF.

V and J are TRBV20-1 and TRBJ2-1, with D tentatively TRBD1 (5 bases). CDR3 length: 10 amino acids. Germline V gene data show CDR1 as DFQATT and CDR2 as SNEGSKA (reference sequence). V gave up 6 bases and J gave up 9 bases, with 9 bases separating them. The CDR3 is CSAKTAEQFF. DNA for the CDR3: TGCAGTGCCAAGACAGCTGAGCAGTTCTTC.

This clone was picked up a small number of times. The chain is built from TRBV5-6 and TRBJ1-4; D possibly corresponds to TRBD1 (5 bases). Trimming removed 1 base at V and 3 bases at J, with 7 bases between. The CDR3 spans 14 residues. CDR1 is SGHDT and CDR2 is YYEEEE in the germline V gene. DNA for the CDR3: TGTGCCAGCAGCTTGACAGGCTCTAATGAAAAACTGTTTTTT. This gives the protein CASSLTGSNEKLFF.

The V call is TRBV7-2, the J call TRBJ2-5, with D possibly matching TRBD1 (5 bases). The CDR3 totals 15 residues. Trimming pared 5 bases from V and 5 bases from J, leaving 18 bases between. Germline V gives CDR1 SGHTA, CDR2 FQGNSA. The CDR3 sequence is CASSDRSGLSETQYF. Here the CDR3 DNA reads TGTGCCAGCAGCGACCGGTCAGGGTTAAGCGAGACCCAGTACTTC.

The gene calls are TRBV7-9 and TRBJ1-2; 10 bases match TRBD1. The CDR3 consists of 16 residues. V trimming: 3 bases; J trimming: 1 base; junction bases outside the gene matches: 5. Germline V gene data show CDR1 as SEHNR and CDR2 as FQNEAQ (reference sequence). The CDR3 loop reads CASSFDRGPLNYGYTF. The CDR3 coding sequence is TGTGCCAGCAGCTTTGACAGGGGGCCTCTTAACTATGGCTACACCTTC.

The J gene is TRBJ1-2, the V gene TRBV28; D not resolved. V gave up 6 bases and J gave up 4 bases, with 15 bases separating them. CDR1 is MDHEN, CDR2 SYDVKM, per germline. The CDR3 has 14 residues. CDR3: CASSLGSLSYGYTF. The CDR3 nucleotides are TGTGCCAGCAGCCTGGGGAGCTTGAGCTATGGCTACACCTTC.

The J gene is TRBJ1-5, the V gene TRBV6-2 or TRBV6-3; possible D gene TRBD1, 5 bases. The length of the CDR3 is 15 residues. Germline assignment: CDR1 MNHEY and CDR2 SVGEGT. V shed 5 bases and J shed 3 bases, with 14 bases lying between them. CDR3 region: CASSAAGRSNQPQHF. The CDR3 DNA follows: TGTGCCAGCAGTGCCGCGGGACGGTCCAATCAGCCCCAGCATTTT.

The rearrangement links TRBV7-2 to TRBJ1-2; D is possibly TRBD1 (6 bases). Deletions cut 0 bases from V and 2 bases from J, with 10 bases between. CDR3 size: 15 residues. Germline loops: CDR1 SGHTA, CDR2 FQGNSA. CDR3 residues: CASSLAPGGNYGYTF. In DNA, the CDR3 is TGTGCCAGCAGCTTAGCCCCGGGGGGCAACTATGGCTACACCTTC.

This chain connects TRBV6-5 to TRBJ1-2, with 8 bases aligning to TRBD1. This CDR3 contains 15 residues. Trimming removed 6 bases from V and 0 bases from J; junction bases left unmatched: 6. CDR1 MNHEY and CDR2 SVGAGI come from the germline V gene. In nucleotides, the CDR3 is TGTGCCAGCAGCCCGGACAGGGAATCTAACTATGGCTACACCTTC. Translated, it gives CASSPDRESNYGYTF.

In DNA form, the CDR3 reads TGTGCCAGTGCACGACTAGCGGGGACGAGCACAGATACGCAGTATTTT. Translation: CASARLAGTSTDTQYF. This rearrangement joins TRBV27 to TRBJ2-3, with 11 positions matching TRBD2. This CDR3 comprises 16 residues. CDR1 MNHEY and CDR2 SMNVEV come from the germline V gene (reference sequence). The ends lost 9 bases at V and 0 bases at J; junction bases unmatched: 8.

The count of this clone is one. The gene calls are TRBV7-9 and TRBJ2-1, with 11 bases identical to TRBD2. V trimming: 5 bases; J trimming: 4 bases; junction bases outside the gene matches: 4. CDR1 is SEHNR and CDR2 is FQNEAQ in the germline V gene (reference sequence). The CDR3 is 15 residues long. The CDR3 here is CASSQTSGGYNEQFF. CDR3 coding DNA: TGTGCCAGCAGCCAAACTAGCGGGGGTTACAATGAGCAGTTCTTC.

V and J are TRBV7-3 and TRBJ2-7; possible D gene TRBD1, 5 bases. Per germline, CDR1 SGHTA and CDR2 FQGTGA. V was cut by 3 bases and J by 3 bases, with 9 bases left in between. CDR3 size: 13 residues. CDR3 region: CASSLGQRYEQYF. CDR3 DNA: TGTGCCAGCAGCTTGGGGCAACGCTACGAGCAGTACTTC.

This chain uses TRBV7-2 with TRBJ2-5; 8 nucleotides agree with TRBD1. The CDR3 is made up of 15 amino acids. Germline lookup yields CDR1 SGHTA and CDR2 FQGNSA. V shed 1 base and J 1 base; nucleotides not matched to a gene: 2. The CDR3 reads CASSLGDRIQETQYF. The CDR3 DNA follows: TGTGCCAGCAGCTTAGGGGACAGGATCCAAGAGACCCAGTACTTC.

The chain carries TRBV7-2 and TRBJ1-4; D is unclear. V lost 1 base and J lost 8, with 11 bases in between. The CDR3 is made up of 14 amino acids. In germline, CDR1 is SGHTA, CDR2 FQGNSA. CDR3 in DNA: TGTGCCAGCAGCTTAGAGGCAATGAGGGAAAAACTGTTTTTT. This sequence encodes CASSLEAMREKLFF. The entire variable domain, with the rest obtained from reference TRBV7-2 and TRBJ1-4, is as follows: GAGVSQSPSNKVTEKGKDVELRCDPISGHTALYWYRQSLGQGLEFLIYFQGNSAPDKSGLPSDRFSAERTGGSVSTLTIQRTQQEDSAVYLCASSLEAMREKLFFGSGTQLSVL.

CDR3 coding DNA: TGTGCCAGCAGCTGGGGGAGTGGAGGGCTCCAAGAGACCCAGTACTTC. Protein sequence: CASSWGSGGLQETQYF. V gene TRBV7-2 combines with J gene TRBJ2-5, with D possibly matching TRBD2 (6 bases). V was clipped by 4 bases and J by 1 base, with 16 bases between them. Germline CDR1 reads SGHTA; CDR2 reads FQGNSA. The CDR3 has 16 residues.

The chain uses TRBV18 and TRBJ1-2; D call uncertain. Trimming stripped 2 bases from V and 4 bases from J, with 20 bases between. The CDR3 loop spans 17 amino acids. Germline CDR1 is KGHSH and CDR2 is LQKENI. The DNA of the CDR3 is TGTGCCAGCTCACCAAGTCCTGGGCCTACTTCACTCTATGGCTACACCTTC. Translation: CASSPSPGPTSLYGYTF.

The CDR3 sequence: CASSSPLGVSGNTIYF. The DNA of the CDR3 is TGTGCCAGCAGCTCCCCTTTGGGCGTCTCTGGAAACACCATATATTTT. The chain carries TRBV7-6 and TRBJ1-3, with unresolved D. V lost 4 bases, J lost 0 bases, and 13 bases lay in between. The CDR3 is 16 amino acids. In germline, CDR1 is SGHVS, CDR2 FNYEAQ.

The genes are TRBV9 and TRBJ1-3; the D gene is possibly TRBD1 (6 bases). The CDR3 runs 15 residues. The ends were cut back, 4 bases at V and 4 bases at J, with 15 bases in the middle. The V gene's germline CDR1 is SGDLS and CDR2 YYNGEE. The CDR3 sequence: CASSPLQGLGNTIYF. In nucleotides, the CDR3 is TGTGCCAGCAGCCCGCTTCAGGGGTTAGGAAACACCATATATTTT. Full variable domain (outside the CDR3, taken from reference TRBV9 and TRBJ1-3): DSGVTQTPKHLITATGQRVTLRCSPRSGDLSVYWYQQSLDQGLQFLIQYYNGEERAKGNILERFSAQQFPDLHSELNLSSLELGDSALYFCASSPLQGLGNTIYFGEGSWLTVV.

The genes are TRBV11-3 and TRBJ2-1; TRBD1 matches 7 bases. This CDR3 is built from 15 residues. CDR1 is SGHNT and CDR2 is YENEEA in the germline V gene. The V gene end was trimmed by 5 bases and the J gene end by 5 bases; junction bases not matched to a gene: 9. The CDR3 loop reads CASSASGTENNEQFF. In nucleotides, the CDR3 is TGTGCCAGCAGCGCGTCCGGGACAGAAAACAATGAGCAGTTCTTC.

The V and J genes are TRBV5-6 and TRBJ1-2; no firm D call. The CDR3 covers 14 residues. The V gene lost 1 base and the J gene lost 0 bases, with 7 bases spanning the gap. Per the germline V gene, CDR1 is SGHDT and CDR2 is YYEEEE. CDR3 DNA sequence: TGTGCCAGCAGCTTGCCAGAAACTAACTATGGCTACACCTTC. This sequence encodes CASSLPETNYGYTF.

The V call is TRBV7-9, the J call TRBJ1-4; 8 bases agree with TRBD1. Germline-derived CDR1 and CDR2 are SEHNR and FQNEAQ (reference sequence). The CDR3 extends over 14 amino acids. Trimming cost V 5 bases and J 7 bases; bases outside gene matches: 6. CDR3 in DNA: TGTGCCAGCAGCGCCAACAGGGGGAGTGAAAAACTGTTTTTT. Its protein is CASSANRGSEKLFF.